Given below is one T cell receptor (beta chain) in context. The ends were cut back, 5 bases at V and 3 bases at J, with 12 bases in the middle. This CDR3 is built from 14 residues. The germline V gene encodes CDR1 SEHNR and CDR2 FQNEAQ (reference sequence). This sample is drawn from a study of CD8 T cells in Susac syndrome. Sequencing of TCR beta covered CD8+ and CD4+ T cells obtained from blood. RNA was extracted with the RNeasy kit, and a quantity of about 0.45 to 1 ug was reverse transcribed using random hexamers. TCRdb independently ran MiXCR on the immunoSEQ multiplex PCR reads; one entry per CDR3 protein. In the table there are roughly 120,000 distinct CDR3 sequences, over 90% of which are singletons.

The chain uses TRBV7-9 and TRBJ2-3; D is ambiguous. The TCR was taken from a human donor with multiple sclerosis. Sequencing was done on a sample of CD8+ T cells from PBMCs. The CDR3 bases are TGTGCCAGCAGCCCGACCGGACCTACAGATACGCAGTATTTT. This sequence encodes CASSPTGPTDTQYF.